This TCR beta chain appears in the sequencing data of a study of cytomegalovirus exposure and HLA in healthy donors listed by TCRdb under 2017. The study in broad terms: According to an earlier analysis of around 600 of the donors, roughly 180 million T cells yielded 117 million unique TCR beta sequences and 276 Gb of sequence data. An early release that covered more than 550 HLA-typed donors contained 300 to 350 gigabases of sequencing data and around 85 million unique TCR sequences. The study aimed to test whether cataloging public T cell receptors could reveal signatures of past pathogen exposure. Across some 400 genotyped donors of the cohort, an average of roughly 230,000 unique TCR beta nucleotide sequences per donor were sequenced, and roughly 18% of those sequences were non-productive. Roughly five DR-DQ haplotypes were handled as single units for association and clustering, since linkage in the cohort was strong. To predict cytomegalovirus infection status, the study combined high-throughput TCR immunosequencing, statistical association of individual TCRs with disease status, and machine learning. In a later analysis, previously published TCR beta repertoires from fewer than 750 donors were re-analyzed and high-resolution HLA genotyping was added so that TCR occurrence patterns could be studied. Using immunosequencing, the study profiled T cell repertoires from around 680 subjects and related those repertoires to cytomegalovirus serostatus. Alongside the repertoire data, information on donor age, sex, ethnicity and CMV serostatus was compiled. The later analysis used no new phenotypic data to find candidate immune exposures, relying instead on TCR beta sequences and their occurrence across donors. Every discovery cohort repertoire had been produced on one sequencing platform. A later genetic analysis used genome-wide SNP genotypes for about three fifths of the 666 donors, treating that subset as a discovery cohort. Among the roughly 400 genotyped donors, around 81% belonged to the genetic ancestry cluster associated with self-reported Caucasian donors. To decide whether each TCR beta V gene segment behaved as functional or pseudogenic, an earlier analysis of some 540 of the donors relied on high-throughput TCR beta sequencing. A separate validation cohort of some 130 different subjects was used in addition to the 666-subject first cohort. The number of donors typed differed by locus, with about 629-630 for A, B, C, DRB1 and DQB1, roughly 550 for DQA1, approximately 580 for DPA1, and 450 to 480 for DPB1. Class I and class II HLA loci were covered by the typing at four-digit resolution. The investigation overall reported the following: Because counts were too low, seventeen rarely observed V segments, including chromosome 9 orphons, were left out of the earlier analysis of about 620 of the donors. The study gave a list of some 150 TCR beta chains associated with cytomegalovirus. Because the 87-base-pair reads could not distinguish some IMGT-functional V segments, including TRBV6-2 and TRBV6-3, those segments were excluded. According to a later analysis, most CMV-associated TCR beta chains appeared to be HLA-restricted, and the HLA associations seemed to be driven largely by CMV exposure. A later analysis found that TCR association rates varied across HLA loci, with DRB1 alleles showing the most associated TCRs and HLA-C alleles the fewest. In a later analysis, HLA-associated TCR beta chains were found to be more clonally expanded and to have lower generation probabilities than equally common non-associated chains. An earlier analysis of 450 to 750 of the donors showed that most TCR beta V segments appeared in productive rearrangements either about 87% or about 30% of the time, which broadly matched IMGT annotations. Linkage disequilibrium might explain the correlated functional status among segregating V segments, but an unknown experimental factor could not be ruled out. At a false discovery rate of 0.05, a later analysis linked around 17,000 TCR beta sequences to specific HLA alleles. For the cohort, immune exposure information was limited to CMV serostatus. Several of the top co-occurrence clusters appeared to be linked to parvovirus B19, influenza, CMV and Epstein-Barr virus, according to a later analysis. Because HLA typing was unavailable for some donors at each locus, only the typed subset was used in association tests. The presence/absence analyses assumed that sequencing depth was roughly uniform across donors, and that assumption may not be true. In vitro tests confirmed that a few of the cytomegalovirus-associated TCR beta chains recognize cytomegalovirus antigens. Only TCR beta chains were sequenced in this cohort, and the absence of alpha or paired-chain data limited detectable features. Compared with the roughly 670-donor mean, donors in an Asian-associated ancestry cluster had fewer N-insertions in productive TCRs, according to a later genetic analysis. Most TCR sequences were observed very rarely across donors, whereas some public TCRs were present in many individuals. A further reported finding was that TCR beta sequences accurately predicted the HLA-A and HLA-B alleles for most subjects in the first cohort. Assigning TCR associations to individual alleles was difficult when HLA alleles, especially DR and DQ, strongly co-occurred. An association between a missense DCLRE1C variant and V-gene and J-gene trimming of TCR beta chains was found in a later genetic analysis and replicated in an independent cohort. The classifier was reported to diagnose cytomegalovirus status with high specificity and sensitivity in both the original and validation cohorts. A cluster of highly shared sequence variants was judged likely to be a technical artifact of the sequencing pipeline. The authors suggested that the approach could potentially be generalized to other disease states and immunological phenotypes.

This clone came up once. Its antigen remains undetermined. The record has no base qualities; no much larger clone is one base away. In total, about 650 healthy bone marrow donors made up the cohort. At the time of sampling, every cohort member was nominally healthy, though immune exposures that went unrecorded were likely present. The donor tested CMV seropositive and was one of the 289 seropositive cohort members. A peripheral blood sample was collected from each donor, and TCR beta sequencing was performed on peripheral blood mononuclear cells. The Qiagen DNeasy Blood Extraction Kit was used to extract genomic DNA from the blood cell samples. Its CDR3 holds 15 amino acids, cysteine through phenylalanine. Here the CDR3 DNA is all that survives: 45 bases in frame from base 1. CDR1 and CDR2 are read off the germline V gene as SGDLS and YYNGEE. Trimming removed 4 bases from V and 7 bases from J; the gene matches leave 11 bases unexplained.

The library was obtained by the immunoSEQ multiplex PCR assay. For the multiplex PCR, a mixture combining 60 forward primers for TCR Vbeta segments and 13 reverse primers for TCR Jbeta segments was used. A multiplex PCR assay on genomic DNA amplified the CDR3 region of rearranged TCR beta genes. The amplified TCR beta libraries were sequenced on the Illumina HiSeq System as 87-base-pair reads. The authors' pipeline ran thus. A later analysis counted about 82 million unique TCR beta chains across the 666 repertoires, and some 11 million of these chains were shared by at least two donors. A nearest-neighbor algorithm error-corrected the raw reads and collapsed the reads into unique sequences, merging closely related sequences to remove PCR and sequencing errors. To assign V, D and J gene segments, CDR3 sequences were aligned to IMGT reference sequences. Each retained sequence needed at least a six-nucleotide match to both a V gene segment and a J gene segment. A rearrangement counted as productive if the CDR3 had no stop codons and remained in frame with V and J, and every other rearrangement counted as non-productive. Following IMGT convention, CDR3 was defined as the stretch from the second conserved V-encoded cysteine to the conserved J-encoded phenylalanine. Sequences without an unambiguous match to a single V gene segment were excluded from the earlier analysis of approximately 560 of the donors. An earlier analysis of some 610 of the donors called V segments functional above 56.7% productive rearrangements and segregating when the between-donor standard deviation exceeded 5%. A statistical classification framework was developed to diagnose cytomegalovirus status using the catalog of TCR beta chain sequences. In a later analysis, TCR nucleotide sequences were compared against IMGT/GENE-DB human TR gene sequences so that V and J genes could be assigned. The TCRdist pipeline was used in a later analysis to assign CDR3 sequences and most-parsimonious VDJ recombination scenarios. In a later analysis, each TCR beta chain was defined by its CDR3 amino acid sequence together with its V-gene family, and reads lacking a unique V-gene family were excluded. In a later analysis, around 650 highly shared, low-generation-probability nucleotide sequences were removed to address suspected cross-contamination and a sequencing artifact. In a later analysis, a clonal expansion index was calculated for each public chain from normalized within-repertoire ranks of inferred template counts. In a later analysis, generation probabilities were computed using a VDJ recombination model fitted to out-of-frame rearrangements, and the results were checked against IGoR. In a later analysis, hypergeometric tests were used to score TCR-TCR, TCR-HLA and TCR-CMV co-occurrence, with a repertoire-size bias correction applied to TCR pairs. To estimate false discovery rates, a later analysis permuted the HLA or CMV assignments 20 times. In a later analysis, co-occurring TCRs were grouped using DBSCAN, with TCRdist sequence similarity added in when clustering inside HLA-allele-positive subsets. Co-occurrence clustering excluded repertoires with fewer than 30,000 or more than 120,000 public chains, plus five with anomalous nucleotide sharing. TCRdb retrieved this table from immuneACCESS and kept in-frame rearrangements only. Not all clones are present; in checked studies, unresolved V genes account for under half, and no reason is known for the remainder. Clonal size and the V and J genes are those of that table, whereas D and trimming came from the DNA. For this sample there are 110,000 or so clones; about 80% appear just once. The ten largest clones take up about 4.9% of the sample.

What was sequenced was PBMCs. The rearranged segments are TRBV9 and TRBJ2-1, and 7 bases in between align with TRBD1. This clonotype was sampled from a man in his fifties or sixties in good health and CMV-seropositive. The DNA reads as follows: TGTGCCAGCAGCCCTGAGGGGGCCAGGGGGAATGAGCAGTTCTTC. Translated, this is CASSPEGARGNEQFF.